The rows below give T cell receptor beta chains drawn from one sample of a study of long-term antiretroviral therapy in people with HIV. Profiled with immunoSEQ multiplex PCR; TCRdb holds only in-frame clones, not every one. The data contain tens of thousands of clones, roughly 79% of them singletons. Sequenced here: unsorted PBMCs, sampled 1.1 years before starting antiretroviral therapy. All receptors come from a woman in her forties with HIV. Each CDR3 is given with its conserved first and last residue. Fields, in order: D gene, V gene, J gene, clone size, CDR3 DNA, CDR3 protein. A D gene is named only where the DNA matches it firmly. Clone size is given for some rows only: seen once, a few or many times, or a class if the clone is expanded.

TRBD2	TRBV29-1	TRBJ2-1	.	TGCAGCGTCCTTAAGACTAGCGGGAGGGCCAATGAGCAGTTCTTC	CSVLKTSGRANEQFF
.	TRBV11-2	TRBJ2-1	once	TGTGCCAGCAGCTTAGGGGGGGCCGAGCAGTTCTTC	CASSLGGAEQFF
.	TRBV6-1	TRBJ2-7	.	TGTGCCAGCACCCTTCAGACAGCCTACGAGCAGTACTTC	CASTLQTAYEQYF
TRBD2	TRBV5-4	TRBJ2-7	.	TGTGCCAGCACCCTCAAGCGGGCGGGGGGGAGCTCCTACGAGCAGTACTTC	CASTLKRAGGSSYEQYF
.	TRBV30	TRBJ2-2	.	TGTGCCTGGGGGCCTCCTCCCGGGGAGCTGTTTTTT	CAWGPPPGELFF
.	TRBV11-2	TRBJ1-1	.	TGTGCCAGCAGCTTAGATGGACAGTATAACACTGAAGCTTTCTTT	CASSLDGQYNTEAFF
TRBD1	TRBV11-2	TRBJ1-2	few	TGTGCCAGCAGCTTACGACCGGGACAGGTCGGTGGCTACACCTTC	CASSLRPGQVGGYTF
.	TRBV18	TRBJ1-1	once	TGTGCCAGCTCACCCGCGTTACTGAACACTGAAGCTTTCTTT	CASSPALLNTEAFF
.	TRBV18	TRBJ1-4	once	TGTGCCAGCTCCCTGGGCCTGGGCGAAAAACTGTTTTTT	CASSLGLGEKLFF
.	TRBV6-6	TRBJ1-5	once	TGTGCCAGCAGCCCCCCGGGGGGCGGTCAGCCCCAGCATTTT	CASSPPGGGQPQHF
.	TRBV5-4	TRBJ1-4	.	TGTGCCAGCAGCTTGGGACAAGAACTGTTTTTT	CASSLGQELFF
.	TRBV30	TRBJ2-7	few	TGTGCCTGGAGTTCGGACAGCTACGAGCAGTACTTC	CAWSSDSYEQYF
TRBD1	TRBV9	TRBJ1-1	.	TGTGCCAGCAGCGTCCCCGGACAGGGAGGAACTGAAGCTTTCTTT	CASSVPGQGGTEAFF
.	TRBV6-1	TRBJ1-1	few	TGTGCCAGCACTGAGAATCCGAACACTGAAGCTTTCTTT	CASTENPNTEAFF
.	TRBV2	TRBJ1-5	.	TGTGCCAGCAGTGAAACCGGGACACTAAATCAGCCCCAGCATTTT	CASSETGTLNQPQHF
TRBD1	TRBV9	TRBJ1-4	.	TGTGCCAGCAGCGTAGGCGGGACAGCTAATGAAAAACTGTTTTTT	CASSVGGTANEKLFF
.	TRBV7-2	TRBJ2-7	once	TGTGCCAGCAGCTTGGGGACCATTTACGAGCAGTACTTC	CASSLGTIYEQYF
TRBD1	TRBV4-1	TRBJ2-7	.	TGCGCCAGCAGCCCCCGAACCGGGACAGGCTACGAGCAGTACTTC	CASSPRTGTGYEQYF